This T cell receptor beta chain stems from a study of T cells after yellow fever vaccination. Study findings and constraints: The booster saw the reappearance of most primary-vaccination clones (around 95% CD4, 70% to 90% CD8). Some clonotypes, a small share, were shared between CD4 and CD8 compartments. A weaker but faster secondary response was observed, peaking on day 5 versus 15.

Production of TCR cDNA was by 5'RACE template switching, which also added a universal primer site and UMIs. TCRdb redid the calling of the 5' RACE reads with MiXCR, one entry per CDR3 protein. The table has approximately 610,000 distinct CDR3 sequences, less than 20% seen once. A word on this clonotype: Its antigen is not known.

The CDR3 loop spans 14 amino acids. With V trimmed by 4 bases and J by 7 bases, 9 bases remained unmatched. Per the germline V gene, CDR1 is SGDLS and CDR2 is YYNGEE. The genes are TRBV9 and TRBJ1-1; the match to TRBD1 covers 8 bases. This receptor was identified in a young man who received the YFV17D yellow fever vaccine. Sequenced material: PBMCs, taken more than 4 days after the first yellow fever vaccination. Here the CDR3 DNA reads TGTGCCAGCAGCCCGACGGGACAGGCCTTTGAAGCTTTCTTT. Translated, it gives CASSPTGQAFEAFF.